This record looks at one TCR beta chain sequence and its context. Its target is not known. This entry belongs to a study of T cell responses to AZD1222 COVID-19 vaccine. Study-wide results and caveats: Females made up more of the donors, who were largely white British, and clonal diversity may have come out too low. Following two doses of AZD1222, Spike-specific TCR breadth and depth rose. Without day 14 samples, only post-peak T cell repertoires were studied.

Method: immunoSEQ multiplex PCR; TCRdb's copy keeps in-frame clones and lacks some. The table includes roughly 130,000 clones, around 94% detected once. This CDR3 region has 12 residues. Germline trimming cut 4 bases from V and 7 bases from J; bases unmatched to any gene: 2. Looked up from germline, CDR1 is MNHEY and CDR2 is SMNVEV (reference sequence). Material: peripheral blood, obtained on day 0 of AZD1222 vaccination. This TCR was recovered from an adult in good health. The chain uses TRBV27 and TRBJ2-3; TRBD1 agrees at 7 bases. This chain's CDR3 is CASSSGQNTQYF. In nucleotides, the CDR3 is TGTGCCAGCAGTTCGGGACAGAATACGCAGTATTTT.